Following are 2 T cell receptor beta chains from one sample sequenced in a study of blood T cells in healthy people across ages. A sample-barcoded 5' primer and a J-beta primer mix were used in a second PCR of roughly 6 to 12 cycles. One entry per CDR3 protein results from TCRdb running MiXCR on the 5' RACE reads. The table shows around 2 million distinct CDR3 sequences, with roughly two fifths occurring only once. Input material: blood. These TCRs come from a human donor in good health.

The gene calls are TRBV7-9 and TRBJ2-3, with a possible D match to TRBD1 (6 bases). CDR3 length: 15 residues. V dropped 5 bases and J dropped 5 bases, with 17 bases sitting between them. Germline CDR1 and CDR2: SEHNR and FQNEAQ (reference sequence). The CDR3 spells CASSPGAGARDTQYF. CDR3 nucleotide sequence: TGTGCCAGCAGCCCCGGGGCAGGGGCAAGAGATACGCAGTATTTT.

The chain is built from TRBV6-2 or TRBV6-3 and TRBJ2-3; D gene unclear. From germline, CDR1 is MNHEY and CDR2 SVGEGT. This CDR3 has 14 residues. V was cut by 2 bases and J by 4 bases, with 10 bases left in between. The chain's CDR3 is CASSYQARSDTQYF. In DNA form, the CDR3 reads TGTGCCAGCAGTTACCAAGCGAGATCAGATACGCAGTATTTT.